One sample yielded the 17 T cell receptor beta chains listed below, sequenced in a study of shared clonotypes between healthy human individuals. Terminally differentiated effector memory CD45RA+ cells were excluded from the naive CD8 cells, which were CD45RO-negative and positively selected for CCR7. The protocol was immunoSEQ multiplex PCR, while the TCRdb copy is restricted to in-frame clones and leaves out a portion. This table has approximately 2,200,000 clones, under 95% appearing once. Sequences were obtained from naive CD8+ T cells from PBMCs. These receptor sequences come from a man younger than 35 in good health. Some clones in this sample may be carry-over from other donors' samples.

This clone was counted a single time. The rearrangement links TRBV7-9 to TRBJ2-1; D might be TRBD1 or TRBD2, each matching 6 bases. Germline CDR1 is SEHNR and CDR2 is FQNEAQ (reference sequence). The V gene lost 8 bases and the J gene lost 6 bases, with 11 bases spanning the gap. The CDR3 runs 12 residues. The CDR3 DNA sequence: TGTGCCAGCCGGAGGGGGACCAATGAGCAGTTCTTC. Translation: CASRRGTNEQFF.

The chain couples TRBV28 to TRBJ1-1, with 10 bases that match TRBD1. Looked up from germline, CDR1 is MDHEN and CDR2 is SYDVKM. V dropped 6 bases and J dropped 1; count of bases not matched to a gene: 8. The CDR3 is made up of 16 amino acids. This CDR3 reads CASSPRGTGANTEAFF. The CDR3 nucleotides are TGTGCCAGCAGCCCAAGGGGGACAGGGGCGAACACTGAAGCTTTCTTT. Looking up the rest from reference TRBV28 and TRBJ1-1 gives the full variable domain: DVKVTQSSRYLVKRTGEKVFLECVQDMDHENMFWYRQDPGLGLRLIYFSYDVKMKEKGDIPEGYSVSREKKERFSLILESASTNQTSMYLCASSPRGTGANTEAFFGQGTRLTVV.

CDR3 nucleotides: TGTGCCAGCAGTCTCCGGGACAGGGCCTACAATGAGCAGTTCTTC. Translation gives CASSLRDRAYNEQFF. The J gene is TRBJ2-1, the V gene TRBV28, with TRBD1 matching 9 bases. Unmatched junction bases numbered 4, after V lost 5 bases and J lost 2 bases. The V gene's germline CDR1 is MDHEN and CDR2 SYDVKM. This CDR3 is 15 amino acids long.

V and J are TRBV14 and TRBJ1-4, with TRBD1 as a possible D gene (6 bases). Deletions cut 4 bases from V and 5 bases from J, with 11 bases between. This CDR3 contains 14 residues. CDR1 and CDR2 from the germline V gene are SGHDN and FVKESK. DNA for the CDR3: TGTGCCAGCAGCCCCGACAGGATGAATGAAAAACTGTTTTTT. Protein: CASSPDRMNEKLFF.

On this clone: Other DNA sequences in the sample encode the same CDR3. The chain employs TRBV6-5 and TRBJ2-7; D unclear. The germline V gene encodes CDR1 MNHEY and CDR2 SVGAGI. Trimming cost V 0 bases and J 3 bases, with 9 bases left between them. This CDR3 has 14 amino acids. Here the CDR3 reads CASSYSGESYEQYF. In DNA, the CDR3 is TGTGCCAGCAGTTACTCGGGCGAGAGCTACGAGCAGTACTTC.

To note about this clone: Other nucleotide sequences in the sample specify the same CDR3. This chain links TRBV7-9 with TRBJ1-5; 8 bases fit TRBD1. Trimming at V came to 5 bases and at J to 1 base, leaving 1 base not matched to a gene. Germline V gene data show CDR1 as SEHNR and CDR2 as FQNEAQ (reference sequence). The CDR3 loop spans 14 amino acids. The chain's CDR3 is CASSTGGSNQPQHF. The CDR3 DNA reads as TGTGCCAGCAGCACAGGGGGGAGCAATCAGCCCCAGCATTTT.

V and J are TRBV11-3 and TRBJ2-1; D is unclear. The CDR3 extends over 14 amino acids. V was pared by 3 bases and J by 0 bases, with 6 bases between. Germline-derived CDR1 and CDR2 are SGHNT and YENEEA. The CDR3 sequence is CASSLSTSYNEQFF. The CDR3 coding sequence is TGTGCCAGCAGCTTGAGCACCTCCTACAATGAGCAGTTCTTC. Full variable domain (outside the CDR3, taken from reference TRBV11-3 and TRBJ2-1): EAGVVQSPRYKIIEKKQPVAFWCNPISGHNTLYWYLQNLGQGPELLIRYENEEAVDDSQLPKDRFSAERLKGVDSTLKIQPAELGDSAVYLCASSLSTSYNEQFFGPGTRLTVL.

The gene calls are TRBV18 and TRBJ2-7, with 10 bases matching TRBD1. The junction had 0 bases not matched to a gene; V was cut back by 4 bases and J by 0 bases. The CDR3 length is 14 residues. Per the germline V gene, CDR1 is KGHSH and CDR2 is LQKENI. CDR3 in DNA: TGTGCCAGCTCACGGACAGGGGGCTCCTACGAGCAGTACTTC. It codes for CASSRTGGSYEQYF. The full variable domain, completed using reference TRBV18 and TRBJ2-7, is NAGVMQNPRHLVRRRGQEARLRCSPMKGHSHVYWYRQLPEEGLKFMVYLQKENIIDESGMPKERFSAEFPKEGPSILRIQQVVRGDSAAYFCASSRTGGSYEQYFGPGTRLTVT.

V usage is TRBV5-1 and J usage is TRBJ2-2, with D unclear. This CDR3 comprises 15 residues. V lost 6 bases, J lost 4 bases, and 16 bases lay in between. CDR1 is SGHRS, CDR2 YFSETQ, per germline. The CDR3, as DNA: TGCGCCAGCACCCACCGTGGGCTGATCACCGGGGAGCTGTTTTTT. This sequence encodes CASTHRGLITGELFF. Supplemented by reference TRBV5-1 and TRBJ2-2, the full variable domain reads KAGVTQTPRYLIKTRGQQVTLSCSPISGHRSVSWYQQTPGQGLQFLFEYFSETQRNKGNFPGRFSGRQFSNSRSEMNVSTLELGDSALYLCASTHRGLITGELFFGEGSRLTVL.

DNA of the CDR3: TGTGCCAGCAGCGCCCCCCGGGACTCAAACTACAATGAGCAGTTCTTC. It encodes CASSAPRDSNYNEQFF. V gene TRBV7-8 combines with J gene TRBJ2-1; possibly TRBD2 for D (6 bases). The germline CDR1 and CDR2 sequences are SGHVS and FQNEAQ. V was pared by 5 bases and J by 3 bases, with 17 bases between. The CDR3 consists of 16 residues.

This sequence joins TRBV29-1 and TRBJ2-1; a weak D match, TRBD1 (5 bases). Germline CDR1 SQVTM, CDR2 ANQGSEA. The CDR3 spans 14 residues. The V and J ends lost 5 bases and 1 base respectively, with 12 bases between them. The CDR3 DNA is TGCAGCGTTACCCAGGGTTGGTCCTACAATGAGCAGTTCTTC. Translating it yields CSVTQGWSYNEQFF.

CDR3 sequence reads: CASSEPRQDPNQPQHF. The CDR3 coding sequence is TGTGCCAGCAGTGAGCCGAGGCAGGATCCCAATCAGCCCCAGCATTTT. The rearrangement links TRBV2 to TRBJ1-5; D is unresolved. Trimming took 3 bases from V and 3 from J, leaving 15 bases between them. CDR1 is SNHLY, CDR2 FYNNEI, per germline. The CDR3 is made up of 16 amino acids.

The chain joins TRBV5-1 to TRBJ2-1, with D hard to call. Germline V gene sequence: CDR1 SGHRS, CDR2 YFSETQ. The CDR3 runs 17 residues. Trimming stripped 4 bases from V and 0 bases from J, with 17 bases between. The CDR3 region is CASSPESGSPSYNEQFF. CDR3 DNA sequence: TGCGCCAGCAGCCCGGAGTCGGGCTCCCCCTCCTACAATGAGCAGTTCTTC.

Remarks on this clone: Other DNA sequences of this sample code for an identical CDR3. This chain connects TRBV28 to TRBJ2-7; 13 nucleotides line up with TRBD2. Unmatched junction bases numbered 2, after V lost 3 bases and J lost 3 bases. Germline loops: CDR1 MDHEN, CDR2 SYDVKM. CDR3 size: 15 residues. CDR3 region: CASSFGLAGDYEQYF. CDR3 DNA: TGTGCCAGCAGTTTCGGACTAGCGGGAGACTACGAGCAGTACTTC.

The V call is TRBV7-3, the J call TRBJ2-1; D is perhaps TRBD1 or TRBD2 (5 bases each). The CDR3 is 16 residues long. Deletions cut 4 bases from V and 0 bases from J, with 13 bases between. Germline V gene data show CDR1 as SGHTA and CDR2 as FQGTGA. In DNA form, the CDR3 reads TGTGCCAGCAGCTGGGGACCCGACTTCTCCTACAATGAGCAGTTCTTC. Amino acids: CASSWGPDFSYNEQFF.

This rearrangement joins TRBV15 to TRBJ2-6, with a tentative D call TRBD1 (6 bases). This CDR3 is 17 amino acids long. V lost 8 bases and J 4 bases, leaving 21 bases between the germline ends. Germline V gene lookup returns CDR1 LNHNV and CDR2 YYDKDF (reference sequence). Here the CDR3 DNA reads TGTGCCACCGGGCAGGACAGCCACCGGTTGGGGGCCAACGTCCTGACTTTC. Translated: CATGQDSHRLGANVLTF.

This clone was detected once. The chain joins TRBV9 to TRBJ1-1, with a possible D match to TRBD1 (6 bases). V lost 0 bases and J 4 bases, leaving 13 bases between the germline ends. This CDR3 contains 15 residues. The germline V gene has CDR1 SGDLS and CDR2 YYNGEE. The CDR3 coding sequence is TGTGCCAGCAGCGTAGTCGCAGGGGTCGTCACTGAAGCTTTCTTT. It encodes CASSVVAGVVTEAFF. Full variable domain (remainder filled in from reference TRBV9 and TRBJ1-1): DSGVTQTPKHLITATGQRVTLRCSPRSGDLSVYWYQQSLDQGLQFLIQYYNGEERAKGNILERFSAQQFPDLHSELNLSSLELGDSALYFCASSVVAGVVTEAFFGQGTRLTVV.